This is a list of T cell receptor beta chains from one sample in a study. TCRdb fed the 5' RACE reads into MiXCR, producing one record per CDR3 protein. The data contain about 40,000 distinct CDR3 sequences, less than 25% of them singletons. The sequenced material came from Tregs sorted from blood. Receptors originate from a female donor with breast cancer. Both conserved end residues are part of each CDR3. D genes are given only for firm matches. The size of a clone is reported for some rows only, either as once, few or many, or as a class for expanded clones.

TGTGCCAGCAGACGGGTAGTAGACACCGGGGAGCTGTTTTTT,CASRRVVDTGELFF,TRBJ2-2,TRBV6-4,.,.
TGTGCCAGCAGCTCTCGGGGGCAGGGGAGGAATGAGCAGTTCTTC,CASSSRGQGRNEQFF,TRBJ2-1,TRBV7-3,many,.
TGTGCCAGCAGCGTAGGCGGGGGAGGCACAGATACGCAGTATTTT,CASSVGGGGTDTQYF,TRBJ2-3,TRBV9,many,TRBD2
TGTGCCAGCAGCTTGGCCCAATTCACTGAAGCTTTCTTT,CASSLAQFTEAFF,TRBJ1-1,TRBV5-6,few,.
TGTGCCAGCAGCTTGGGACAGGCGAGGGGAGTCTATGGCTACACCTTC,CASSLGQARGVYGYTF,TRBJ1-2,TRBV5-4,few,.
TGTGCCAGCAGATCCCGGGACGCCCAAAAAGGCACAGATACGCAGTATTTT,CASRSRDAQKGTDTQYF,TRBJ2-3,TRBV7-9,few,.
TGTGCCAGCAGCCCCCTCGGGGGATACTATGGCTACACCTTC,CASSPLGGYYGYTF,TRBJ1-2,TRBV7-9,few,.
TGTGCCAGCAGCTTCCTCATTGAGCAGTTCTTC,CASSFLIEQFF,TRBJ2-1,TRBV7-2,.,.
TGCGCCAGCAGCTTAACCGCCCGGGACCGGGGACCTGAAGCTTTCTTT,CASSLTARDRGPEAFF,TRBJ1-1,TRBV5-1,many,.
TGTGCCAGCTCAGCGGGACAGGCTTTTAATGAGCAGTTCTTC,CASSAGQAFNEQFF,TRBJ2-1,TRBV6-6,.,.
TGTGCCAGCCGATTCGGGGGGTCGTTAAACAATGAGCAGTTCTTC,CASRFGGSLNNEQFF,TRBJ2-1,TRBV5-5,few,TRBD2
TGTGCCAGCAACCCCGGACAGTTTAGCAATCAGCCCCAGCGTTTT,CASNPGQFSNQPQRF,TRBJ1-5,TRBV2,.,.
TGTGCCAGCAGCACTGGGACAGGAGCACAAGAGACCCAGTACTTC,CASSTGTGAQETQYF,TRBJ2-5,TRBV7-6,many,TRBD1
TGTGCCTGCAACGGCGGAACCTACAATGAGCAGTTCTTC,CACNGGTYNEQFF,TRBJ2-1,TRBV30,.,.
TGTGCCAGCAGTTTATCGGTGGAAGCTTTCTTT,CASSLSVEAFF,TRBJ1-1,TRBV28,few,.
TGTGCCTGGAGGTCGGAGGCAGACACCAACGATGGCTACACCTTC,CAWRSEADTNDGYTF,TRBJ1-2,TRBV30,.,.
TGTGCCATCAGGATGACTAGCGGGAGCAACGAGCAGTACTTC,CAIRMTSGSNEQYF,TRBJ2-7,TRBV10-3,few,TRBD2
TGTGCCAGCATGGAAAACCTTAGCACAGATACGCAGTATTTT,CASMENLSTDTQYF,TRBJ2-3,TRBV12-3/TRBV12-4,.,.
TGCGCCAGCAGCCAAGAGTTTGACAGGGGTTCACCCCTCCACTTT,CASSQEFDRGSPLHF,TRBJ1-6,TRBV4-1,many,TRBD1
TGTGCCAGCAGCTTACCCCCGAGGGTGGGAGCCCACTACGAGCAGTACTTC,CASSLPPRVGAHYEQYF,TRBJ2-7,TRBV11-3,.,.
TGTGCCAGCAGCTTAATTGTTGTAGCGGGAGTCGAGCAGTCCTTC,CASSLIVVAGVEQSF,TRBJ2-1,TRBV7-2,.,TRBD2
TGTGCCTGGAGTGGAACCATCGATGAGCAGTTCTTC,CAWSGTIDEQFF,TRBJ2-1,TRBV30,.,.
TGTGCCAGCAGCCAATCAGGAGAACTACGCTACACCTTC,CASSQSGELRYTF,TRBJ1-2,TRBV4-1,few,.
TGTGCCACCAGTTCGCATGGACTAGCGGGCAACAATGAGCAGTTCTTC,CATSSHGLAGNNEQFF,TRBJ2-1,TRBV24-1,many,TRBD2
TGTGCCAGCAACAGCGAGTGGCAGGAGTACGAGCAGTACTTC,CASNSEWQEYEQYF,TRBJ2-7,TRBV6-6,.,.
TGTGCCAGCAGTACCTCGCCCCCCACGGAGACCCAGTACTTC,CASSTSPPTETQYF,TRBJ2-5,TRBV12-3/TRBV12-4,many,.
TGCAGTAGAATAGCGGACTCAGCCTACAATGAGCAGTTCTTC,CSRIADSAYNEQFF,TRBJ2-1,TRBV20-1,.,.
TGTGCCAGCAGCTCAGGACAGCGCTACGAGCAGTACTTC,CASSSGQRYEQYF,TRBJ2-7,TRBV7-3,many,.
TGCAGTGCTAGAGGACAAGCCGGACCCTCACGGGACAAATTCTATGGCTACACCTTC,CSARGQAGPSRDKFYGYTF,TRBJ1-2,TRBV20-1,many,.
TGCGCCAGCAGCTTGGGGTTAGCGGGAGGGACGACCTACGAGCAGTACTTC,CASSLGLAGGTTYEQYF,TRBJ2-7,TRBV5-1,.,TRBD2
TGCAGCGGTGAGGCAGGGGGCGAGCAGTACTTC,CSGEAGGEQYF,TRBJ2-7,TRBV29-1,.,TRBD1
TGCAGTGCTAGAAAACCGGGACAGGGGGCGAAGGGCTACACCTTC,CSARKPGQGAKGYTF,TRBJ1-2,TRBV20-1,many,TRBD1
TGTGCCAGCAGCATAAAGGGGGCGCGGGGCTACGAGCAGTACTTC,CASSIKGARGYEQYF,TRBJ2-7,TRBV7-9,.,.
TGTGCCAGCAGCCAAGATGGGCGGTTGAGCTCCTACAATGAGCAGTTCTTC,CASSQDGRLSSYNEQFF,TRBJ2-1,TRBV14,.,.
TGCGCCGGCAGCCGGACTACAGGGTTCAGCACTGAAGCTTTCTTT,CAGSRTTGFSTEAFF,TRBJ1-1,TRBV4-3,few,.
TGCAGTGCCCCGGGAGCGCAAAGCTCCTACAATGAGCAGTTCTTC,CSAPGAQSSYNEQFF,TRBJ2-1,TRBV20-1,few,.
TGTGCCAGCAGCCCCATTGGGGCCATCTACGAGCAGTACTTC,CASSPIGAIYEQYF,TRBJ2-7,TRBV6-6,few,.
TGCAGTGCTAGAGGCAACAGATATTCTGGGAGCTACGAGCAGTACTTC,CSARGNRYSGSYEQYF,TRBJ2-7,TRBV20-1,many,.
TGTGCCACCAGCAGAGGTGGCAGGGAATATGGCTACACCTTC,CATSRGGREYGYTF,TRBJ1-2,TRBV15,few,.
TGCGCCAGCAGCCAAGAGGCGGGAGCTTTTGTTTACGAGCAGTACTTC,CASSQEAGAFVYEQYF,TRBJ2-7,TRBV4-1,few,TRBD2
TGTGCCAGCAGCTCCGAAGGGTGGCAAGAGACCCAGTACTTC,CASSSEGWQETQYF,TRBJ2-5,TRBV11-2,few,.
TGTGCCAGCAAGAGGTTCGGGAGTGAAGAGACCCAGTACTTC,CASKRFGSEETQYF,TRBJ2-5,TRBV27,few,.
TGCAGTGCTAATAGCGGGAGCATGTACAATGAGCAGTTCTTC,CSANSGSMYNEQFF,TRBJ2-1,TRBV20-1,few,TRBD2
TGTGCCAGCAGCTTTCGGGTAGGAAACAATGAGCAGTTCTTC,CASSFRVGNNEQFF,TRBJ2-1,TRBV7-2,.,.
TGTGCCAGCAGCGATGGACAGGCGACCCAGTACTTC,CASSDGQATQYF,TRBJ2-5,TRBV9,few,TRBD1
TGTGCCAGCAGTTCAGGGGTCGAGCAGTACTTC,CASSSGVEQYF,TRBJ2-7,TRBV27,few,.
TGTGCCAGCAGTTTAGGGGCAGAGACCCAGTACTTC,CASSLGAETQYF,TRBJ2-5,TRBV12-3/TRBV12-4,many,.
TGTGCCAGCAGCTCCCTTCCAACAGATACGCAGTATTTT,CASSSLPTDTQYF,TRBJ2-3,TRBV7-2,many,.
TGTGCCACCAGCAGAGATCGGGCTAGCGGTAAAAATGAGCAGTTCTTC,CATSRDRASGKNEQFF,TRBJ2-1,TRBV15,medium-sized,TRBD2
TGCAGTGCTAGAGTGGGTCAACATACGCAGTATTTT,CSARVGQHTQYF,TRBJ2-3,TRBV20-1,many,.
TGTGTCAGCAGTTTAGAACGGCAACATCAGCCCCAGCATTTT,CVSSLERQHQPQHF,TRBJ1-5,TRBV12-3/TRBV12-4,.,.
TGTGCCAGCAGCGTAGAGTGGGGAATTGAGCAGTTCTTC,CASSVEWGIEQFF,TRBJ2-1,TRBV9,few,.
TGTGCCAGCAGTTACCGGGGGCCGGGCACTGAAGCTTTCTTT,CASSYRGPGTEAFF,TRBJ1-1,TRBV6-5,few,.